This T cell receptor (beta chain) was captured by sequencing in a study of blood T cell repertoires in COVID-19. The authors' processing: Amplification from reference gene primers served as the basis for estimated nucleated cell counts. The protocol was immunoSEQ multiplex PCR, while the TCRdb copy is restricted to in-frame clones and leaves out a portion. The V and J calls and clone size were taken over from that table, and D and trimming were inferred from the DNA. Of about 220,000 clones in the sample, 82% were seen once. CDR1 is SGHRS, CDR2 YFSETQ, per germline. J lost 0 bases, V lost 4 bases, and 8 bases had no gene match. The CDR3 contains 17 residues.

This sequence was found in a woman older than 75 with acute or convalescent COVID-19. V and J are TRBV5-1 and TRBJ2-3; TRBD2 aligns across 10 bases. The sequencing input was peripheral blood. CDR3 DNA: TGCGCCAGCAGCCCCGGGGTAGCGGGGGGAAGCACAGATACGCAGTATTTT. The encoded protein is CASSPGVAGGSTDTQYF.